This entry concerns a single TCR beta chain. What it binds is not known. A read error may produce the germline difference seen at one junction end. Clones were sequenced by immunoSEQ multiplex PCR, and TCRdb holds only the in-frame ones, with some missing. The table has 25,000 to 30,000 clones, about four fifths seen once. The data were obtained in a study of T cells in narcolepsy. On the study more broadly: Patients with NT1 or NT2 and healthy control donors were enrolled.

Overall study results and limits: Autoreactive HCRT-specific and TRIB2-specific clonotypes were marked in same-patient CSF-versus-blood CD4+ comparisons. Some memory CD4+ repertoires had no autoreactive clone sequences.

Germline V gene sequence: CDR1 SNHLY, CDR2 FYNNEI. The CDR3 covers 12 residues. This TCR was recovered from a human donor in good health. The V call is TRBV2, the J call TRBJ2-1, with D possibly matching TRBD2 (5 bases). The sample comprised memory (CD45RA-) CD4+ T cells from blood. The CDR3 protein is CASSEERALAIF. The CDR3 region has the DNA TGTGCCAGCAGTGAAGAGAGGGCCCTGGCGATCTTC.